This passage covers 8 T cell receptor beta chains from one sample sequenced in a study of STAT5B mutations in CD4+ large granular lymphocyte leukemia. Measured with immunoSEQ multiplex PCR; TCRdb has only the in-frame clones, and not every one. This table has 20,000 or so clones, about 79% appearing once. The material sequenced was CD4+ T cells from blood buffy coats. These receptors came from a human donor in good health.

The chain carries TRBV19 and TRBJ1-1; 9 bases are a match to TRBD1. Germline CDR1 is LNHDA and CDR2 is SQIVND (reference sequence). The length of the CDR3 is 16 residues. Trimming removed 7 bases from V and 0 bases from J; junction bases left unmatched: 9. CDR3 sequence reads: CASIKQGAGMNTEAFF. As DNA, the CDR3 is TGTGCCAGTATTAAACAGGGGGCCGGGATGAACACTGAAGCTTTCTTT.

This chain connects TRBV28 to TRBJ1-1, with a weak D call TRBD1 (5 bases). CDR3 length equals 16 residues. In germline, CDR1 is MDHEN, CDR2 SYDVKM. V lost 4 bases and J 4 bases, leaving 19 bases between the germline ends. The CDR3 here is CASSSAGGVGRTEAFF. CDR3 nucleotide sequence: TGTGCCAGCAGTTCAGCCGGGGGGGTGGGCCGCACTGAAGCTTTCTTT.

This chain uses TRBV29-1 with TRBJ2-7; perhaps TRBD2 as D (5 bases). Germline lookup yields CDR1 SQVTM and CDR2 ANQGSEA. CDR3 length: 12 amino acids. Trimming left V 0 bases short and J 5 bases short, with 8 bases between. The CDR3 is CSVEDGADEQYF. The CDR3, as DNA: TGCAGCGTTGAAGACGGAGCGGACGAGCAGTACTTC.

In its sample, this clone was seen a few times. This chain uses TRBV6-6 with TRBJ1-2; 8 bases are a match to TRBD1. V was clipped by 8 bases and J by 5 bases; unmatched bases: 7. Germline V gene data show CDR1 as MNHNY and CDR2 as SVGAGI (reference sequence). The CDR3 has 13 residues. DNA of the CDR3: TGTGCCAGCCGCCAGACAGGGGAGTATGGCTACACCTTC. It encodes CASRQTGEYGYTF.

The chain combines TRBV7-3 with TRBJ2-1; 8 bases map to TRBD2. Germline V gives CDR1 SGHTA, CDR2 FQGTGA. This CDR3 is built from 15 residues. J was trimmed by 7 bases and V by 2 bases; bases with no gene match: 7. CDR3 protein: CASSLSGGRANEQFF. CDR3 DNA sequence: TGTGCCAGCAGCTTATCGGGAGGGCGGGCAAATGAGCAGTTCTTC.

The genes are TRBV9 and TRBJ1-3; weak D call: TRBD1 (5 bases). There are 16 residues in the CDR3. V lost 7 bases and J lost 0, with 17 bases in between. CDR1 is SGDLS, CDR2 YYNGEE, per germline. CDR3 sequence: CASSERGSFSGNTIYF. The DNA for the CDR3 is TGTGCCAGCTCCGAGAGGGGATCATTCTCTGGAAACACCATATATTTT.

V usage is TRBV7-9 and J usage is TRBJ2-7, with D maybe TRBD1 (5 bases). The length of the CDR3 is 14 residues. The germline V gene encodes CDR1 SEHNR and CDR2 FQNEAQ (reference sequence). V gave up 3 bases and J gave up 1 base, with 10 bases separating them. This chain's CDR3 is CASSFRERSYEQYF. The CDR3 region has the DNA TGTGCCAGCAGCTTCAGGGAACGGTCCTACGAGCAGTACTTC.

This clone was recorded a few times. V usage is TRBV2 and J usage is TRBJ1-1; no clear D gene. Trimming stripped 2 bases from V and 7 bases from J, with 11 bases between. The CDR3 runs to 13 residues. Germline CDR1 reads SNHLY; CDR2 reads FYNNEI. The CDR3 loop is CASSELLVGEAFF. CDR3 sequence (DNA): TGTGCCAGCAGTGAACTACTAGTGGGTGAAGCTTTCTTT.